These 15 T cell receptor beta chains were sequenced from one sample in a study of T cell repertoires in cytomegalovirus infection. TCRdb fed the reads into MiXCR, producing one record per CDR3 protein. Seen here are approximately 240,000 distinct CDR3 sequences, roughly an eighth observed once, and the top ten hold 1.6%. Sequencing used PBMCs. Every receptor here comes from a human donor in good health (CMV status not recorded). Some clones in this sample may be carry-over from other donors' samples.

This clonotype was recorded many times. The chain carries TRBV7-2 and TRBJ1-1, with D unresolved. V was clipped by 2 bases and J by 2 bases, with 15 bases between them. Germline V CDR1 and CDR2: SGHTA, FQGNSA. The CDR3 totals 16 residues. CDR3 residues: CASSLNSPRANTEAFF. CDR3 nucleotide sequence: TGTGCCAGCAGCTTAAACAGCCCGAGGGCTAACACTGAAGCTTTCTTT.

This clonotype was seen many times. V gene TRBV7-2 combines with J gene TRBJ1-6; TRBD1 is a possible D gene (5 bases). Germline V lookup: CDR1 SGHTA, CDR2 FQGNSA. V lost 0 bases and J lost 10, with 16 bases in between. The CDR3 contains 16 residues. CDR3 nucleotides: TGTGCCAGCAGCTTAGCGCTTCGACTCGGGGGATCACCCCTCCACTTT. This gives the protein CASSLALRLGGSPLHF.

There are many counts of this clonotype. The CDR3 spells CASSYWGANVLTF. The CDR3 bases are TGTGCCAGCAGTTACTGGGGGGCCAACGTCCTGACTTTC. V usage is TRBV6-2 or TRBV6-3 and J usage is TRBJ2-6; D not certain. CDR3 length: 13 residues. The ends were cut back, 1 base at V and 4 bases at J, with 2 bases in the middle. The germline gives CDR1 MNHEY, CDR2 SVGEGT.

This clonotype was seen many times. The J gene is TRBJ2-6, the V gene TRBV19; 8 bases are a match to TRBD1. V shed 1 base, J shed 3 bases, and the junction held 5 bases outside the gene matches. CDR3 size: 17 residues. CDR1 and CDR2 (germline): LNHDA, SQIVND (reference sequence). This CDR3 reads CASSIVRQGLGANVLTF. The CDR3 nucleotides read TGTGCCAGTAGTATAGTCAGACAGGGGCTTGGGGCCAACGTCCTGACTTTC. The complete variable domain, with remaining parts taken from reference TRBV19 and TRBJ2-6, reads DGGITQSPKYLFRKEGQNVTLSCEQNLNHDAMYWYRQDPGQGLRLIYYSQIVNDFQKGDIAEGYSVSREKKESFPLTVTSAQKNPTAFYLCASSIVRQGLGANVLTFGAGSRLTVL.

This clonotype came up a few times. The chain recombines TRBV6-1 with TRBJ2-1, with D hard to call. Trimming took 9 bases from V and 0 from J, leaving 6 bases between them. Looked up from germline, CDR1 is MNHNS and CDR2 is SASEGT. The CDR3 is 12 amino acids. This chain's CDR3 is CASDGSYNEQFF. In nucleotides, the CDR3 is TGTGCCAGTGACGGCTCCTACAATGAGCAGTTCTTC.

This clonotype was detected many times. The J gene is TRBJ2-7, the V gene TRBV5-1; 12 nucleotides align to TRBD1. With 3 bases clipped from V and 5 bases from J, the junction kept 6 bases outside the gene matches. The CDR3 sequence is 15 residues long. CDR1 is SGHRS and CDR2 is YFSETQ in the germline V gene. CDR3 nucleotides: TGCGCCAGCAGCTCTCTCGGGACAGGGGGCCACGAGCAGTACTTC. Translated: CASSSLGTGGHEQYF.

This clonotype was detected ten times or more. The chain has TRBV7-2 and TRBJ1-5; a weak D match, TRBD1 (5 bases). Trimming shortened V by 2 bases and J by 5 bases, and 13 bases separated the two germline ends. This CDR3 has 15 residues. Germline CDR1 is SGHTA and CDR2 is FQGNSA. CDR3 residues: CASSLLGEHDQPQHF. DNA of the CDR3: TGTGCCAGCAGCTTATTGGGGGAACACGATCAGCCCCAGCATTTT.

The table lists this clonotype with many counts. V usage is TRBV12-3 or TRBV12-4 and J usage is TRBJ1-1; tentative D call: TRBD1 (5 bases). V dropped 5 bases and J dropped 5 bases, with 12 bases sitting between them. CDR3 size: 13 residues. The CDR3 sequence is CASSRDGMTEAFF. The CDR3 bases are TGTGCCAGCAGTCGGGACGGAATGACTGAAGCTTTCTTT.

In its sample, this clonotype was seen many times. This chain joins TRBV12-3 or TRBV12-4 and TRBJ2-2; 8 bases line up with TRBD1. The junction had 8 bases not matched to a gene; V was cut back by 6 bases and J by 8 bases. The CDR3 covers 14 residues. The CDR3 nucleotides are TGTGCCAGCAGCCCTAACAGGGGGAGAGGGGAGCTGTTTTTT. It yields the protein CASSPNRGRGELFF.

The rearrangement links TRBV3-1 to TRBJ1-6; D may be TRBD1 (6 bases). The germline V and J ends were trimmed by 3 bases and 16 bases, with 19 bases remaining between them. This CDR3 spans 14 amino acids. Germline assignment: CDR1 LGHDT and CDR2 YNNKEL (reference sequence). CDR3 sequence reads: CASSQSPTGTSLHF. In DNA, the CDR3 is TGTGCCAGCAGCCAGTCCCCTACAGGGACGTCTCTCCACTTT.

This rearrangement joins TRBV6-6 to TRBJ2-1, with 8 bases fitting TRBD2. The CDR3 sequence is 16 residues long. Per germline, CDR1 MNHNY and CDR2 SVGAGI (reference sequence). Trimming removed 6 bases from V and 9 bases from J; junction bases left unmatched: 16. CDR3 loop: CASRPNGLAEGGEQFF. The CDR3 nucleotides are TGTGCCAGCAGACCAAACGGACTAGCCGAGGGGGGTGAGCAGTTCTTC.

The chain uses TRBV7-4 and TRBJ1-1; D is perhaps TRBD1 (5 bases). The CDR3 is 14 amino acids. Germline V lookup: CDR1 SGHVT, CDR2 SQSDAQ. V dropped 5 bases and J dropped 12 bases, with 22 bases sitting between them. In DNA, the CDR3 is TGTGCCAGCAGCACCTCAGGGACGCAGCTGAGGACTTTCTTT. This gives the protein CASSTSGTQLRTFF.

In this sample, this clonotype turned up many times. The rearrangement links TRBV7-8 to TRBJ2-2; D call uncertain. From germline, CDR1 is SGHVS and CDR2 FQNEAQ. V was trimmed by 7 bases and J by 6 bases, leaving 12 bases between them. This CDR3 spans 13 amino acids. The CDR3 coding sequence is TGTGCCAGCATCCAAGGTGTCGCCGGGGAGCTGTTTTTT. Translation: CASIQGVAGELFF.

This clonotype occurred many times. The V gene is TRBV7-2, the J gene TRBJ2-5; 9 positions match TRBD1. V dropped 5 bases and J dropped 5; count of bases not matched to a gene: 9. This CDR3 is 15 amino acids long. CDR1 is SGHTA and CDR2 is FQGNSA in the germline V gene. The CDR3 loop reads CASSVTGGGVETQYF. The CDR3 DNA follows: TGTGCCAGCAGCGTCACAGGGGGCGGAGTGGAGACCCAGTACTTC. Based on the CDR3 plus reference TRBV7-2 and TRBJ2-5, the full variable domain is GAGVSQSPSNKVTEKGKDVELRCDPISGHTALYWYRQSLGQGLEFLIYFQGNSAPDKSGLPSDRFSAERTGGSVSTLTIQRTQQEDSAVYLCASSVTGGGVETQYFGPGTRLLVL.

Comment on this clonotype: A clone one base away is much larger, so this may be a read error. The chain joins TRBV5-1 to TRBJ2-7; 7 bases match TRBD2. In germline, CDR1 is SGHRS, CDR2 YFSETQ. The CDR3 has 15 amino acids. V was pared by 0 bases and J by 5 bases, with 8 bases of the junction left unmatched. CDR3 in DNA: TGCGCCAGCAGCTTGGAGTTGGGAGGGGTCGACGAGCAGTACTTC. It codes for CASSLELGGVDEQYF.